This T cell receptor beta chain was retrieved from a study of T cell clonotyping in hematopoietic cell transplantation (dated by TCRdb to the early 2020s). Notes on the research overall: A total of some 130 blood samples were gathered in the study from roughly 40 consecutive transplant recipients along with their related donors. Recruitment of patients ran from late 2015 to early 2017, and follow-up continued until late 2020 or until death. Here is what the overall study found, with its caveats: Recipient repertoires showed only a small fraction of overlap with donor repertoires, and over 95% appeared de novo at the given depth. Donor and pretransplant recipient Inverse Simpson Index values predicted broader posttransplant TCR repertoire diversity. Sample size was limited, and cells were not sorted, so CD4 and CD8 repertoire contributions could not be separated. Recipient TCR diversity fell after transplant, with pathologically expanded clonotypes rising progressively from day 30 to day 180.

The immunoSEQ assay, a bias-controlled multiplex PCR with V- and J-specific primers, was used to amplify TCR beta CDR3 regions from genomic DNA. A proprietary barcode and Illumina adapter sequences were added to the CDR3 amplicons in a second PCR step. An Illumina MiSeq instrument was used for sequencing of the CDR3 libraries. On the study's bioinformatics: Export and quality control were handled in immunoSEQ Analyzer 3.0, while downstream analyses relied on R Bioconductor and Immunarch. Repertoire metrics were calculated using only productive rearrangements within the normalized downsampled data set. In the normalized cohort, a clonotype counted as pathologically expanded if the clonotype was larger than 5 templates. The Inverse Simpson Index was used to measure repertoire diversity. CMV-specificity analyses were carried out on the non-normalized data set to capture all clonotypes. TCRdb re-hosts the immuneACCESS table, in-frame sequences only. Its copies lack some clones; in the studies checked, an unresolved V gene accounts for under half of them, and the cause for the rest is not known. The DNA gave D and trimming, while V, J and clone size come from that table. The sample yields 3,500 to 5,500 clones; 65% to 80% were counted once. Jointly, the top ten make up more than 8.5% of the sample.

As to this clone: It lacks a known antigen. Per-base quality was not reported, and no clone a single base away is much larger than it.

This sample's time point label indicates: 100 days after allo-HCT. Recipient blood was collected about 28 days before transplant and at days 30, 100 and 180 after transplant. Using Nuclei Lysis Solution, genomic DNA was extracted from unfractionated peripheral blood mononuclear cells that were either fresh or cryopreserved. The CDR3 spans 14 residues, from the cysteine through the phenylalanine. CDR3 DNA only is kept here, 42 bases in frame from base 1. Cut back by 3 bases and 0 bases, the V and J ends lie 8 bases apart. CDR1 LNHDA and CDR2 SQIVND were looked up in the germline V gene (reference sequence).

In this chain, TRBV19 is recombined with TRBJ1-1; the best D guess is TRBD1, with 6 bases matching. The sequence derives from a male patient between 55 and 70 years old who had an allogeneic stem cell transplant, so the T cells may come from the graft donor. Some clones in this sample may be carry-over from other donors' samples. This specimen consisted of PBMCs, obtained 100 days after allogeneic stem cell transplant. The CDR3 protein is CASSMGGMNTEAFF. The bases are TGTGCCAGTAGTATGGGGGGCATGAACACTGAAGCTTTCTTT.